This T cell receptor beta chain originates from a study of regulatory T cells in long-lasting Graves disease. In its sample, this clonotype was seen a few times. Its antigen is not known. The V end lost 5 bases, the J end lost 4 bases, and 8 bases lay between the germline ends. Per germline, CDR1 SEHNR and CDR2 FQNEAQ (reference sequence). The CDR3 totals 13 residues. CDR3 regions were amplified by Arm-PCR using iRepertoire HTBI primers to build TCR beta libraries. TCRdb re-analysed the multiplex PCR reads in MiXCR, keeping a single row per CDR3 protein. The repertoire holds 310,000 or so distinct CDR3 sequences, 20% to 25% seen once, with more than 50% in the top ten. Study results and limitations: There were preferences for TRBV28, TRBJ1-2 and TRBJ2-5 in persistent disease. Having only a small sample size may have limited accuracy. Persistent Graves' disease cases displayed lower TCR diversity than newly diagnosed ones.

Time point reported: persistent/refractory GD, antithyroid drugs over 5 years with positive TRAb. Following extraction of RNA from PBMCs, that RNA was used to make the TCR library. The sequencing used peripheral blood mononuclear cells (PBMCs), collected when the disease was refractory, from a patient treated with antithyroid drugs. The chain carries TRBV7-9 and TRBJ2-2; D assignment may be TRBD1 or TRBD2 (5 bases each). The sequence was obtained from a female donor with Graves disease. The CDR3 sequence: CASSPGTTGELFF. CDR3 sequence (DNA): TGTGCCAGCAGCCCGGGGACCACCGGGGAGCTGTTTTTT.